This passage covers 22 T cell receptor beta chains from one sample sequenced in a study of blood T cells in healthy people across ages. The use of a sample-barcoded 5' primer and a J-beta primer mix characterized a second PCR of 7 to 11 cycles. Each CDR3 protein gets one entry after TCRdb re-called the 5' RACE reads with MiXCR. The sample carries some 690,000 distinct CDR3 sequences, 22% recorded once. Material: blood. Source of these receptors: a man aged 65 to 79 in good health.

The chain is built from TRBV6-6 and TRBJ2-1; 8 bases match TRBD2. The J segment lost 8 bases and the V segment lost 2 bases, leaving 8 bases of the junction unmatched. CDR1 and CDR2 from the germline V gene are MNHNY and SVGAGI (reference sequence). The CDR3 totals 15 residues. The CDR3 sequence is CASSYGGTRLDEQFF. The CDR3 DNA reads as TGTGCCAGCAGTTACGGGGGGACTAGATTAGATGAGCAGTTCTTC.

The J gene is TRBJ1-3, the V gene TRBV19; D may be TRBD1 (5 bases). Per the germline V gene, CDR1 is LNHDA and CDR2 is SQIVND (reference sequence). V was clipped by 8 bases and J by 6 bases, with 14 bases between them. This CDR3 has 13 residues. CDR3 loop: CASWSGKENTIYF. CDR3 bases: TGTGCCAGTTGGTCAGGGAAGGAAAACACCATATATTTT.

The V gene is TRBV6-5, the J gene TRBJ1-2; 9 bases fit TRBD1. Losses at the gene ends were 4 bases for V and 8 bases for J; bases not matched to a gene: 8. Per the germline V gene, CDR1 is MNHEY and CDR2 is SVGAGI. This CDR3 spans 14 amino acids. CDR3 residues: CASSLLQGALGYTF. CDR3 bases: TGTGCCAGCAGTTTATTACAGGGGGCGCTGGGCTACACCTTC.

This chain links TRBV9 with TRBJ1-5; TRBD1 matches at 7 bases. Trimming cost V 4 bases and J 0 bases; bases outside gene matches: 10. Per the germline V gene, CDR1 is SGDLS and CDR2 is YYNGEE. This CDR3 has 17 amino acids. The CDR3: CASSPDRAGCSNQPQHF. The CDR3 coding sequence is TGTGCCAGCAGCCCCGACAGGGCGGGGTGTAGCAATCAGCCCCAGCATTTT. The variable domain in full, with the rest retrieved from reference TRBV9 and TRBJ1-5, is DSGVTQTPKHLITATGQRVTLRCSPRSGDLSVYWYQQSLDQGLQFLIQYYNGEERAKGNILERFSAQQFPDLHSELNLSSLELGDSALYFCASSPDRAGCSNQPQHFGDGTRLSIL.

This clonotype occurred a few times. The rearrangement links TRBV10-3 to TRBJ2-1, with 10 bases fitting TRBD2. Germline CDR1 reads ENHRY; CDR2 reads SYGVKD. CDR3 length: 15 residues. The J segment lost 7 bases and the V segment lost 8 bases, leaving 11 bases of the junction unmatched. The CDR3: CAIDHGTSVSNEQFF. CDR3 sequence (DNA): TGTGCCATCGATCATGGGACTAGCGTCAGTAATGAGCAGTTCTTC.

This clonotype was recorded a few times. V and J are TRBV29-1 and TRBJ1-2, with 8 bases lining up with TRBD1. Germline V gene lookup returns CDR1 SQVTM and CDR2 ANQGSEA. CDR3 length: 14 amino acids. V lost 7 bases to trimming and J lost 3 bases; unmatched junction nucleotides: 10. The CDR3 is CSATLGTGHYGYTF. CDR3 DNA sequence: TGCAGCGCTACCTTAGGGACAGGCCACTATGGCTACACCTTC.

This clonotype was detected only a few times. This rearrangement joins TRBV7-2 to TRBJ2-3, with D perhaps matching TRBD2 (5 bases). The germline V and J ends were trimmed by 4 bases and 2 bases, with 13 bases remaining between them. Germline V gene lookup returns CDR1 SGHTA and CDR2 FQGNSA. The CDR3 consists of 15 residues. CDR3 coding DNA: TGTGCCAGCAGCTCCGCCGGGGTCTCCACAGATACGCAGTATTTT. This encodes CASSSAGVSTDTQYF. The full variable domain, with the rest looked up from reference TRBV7-2 and TRBJ2-3, is GAGVSQSPSNKVTEKGKDVELRCDPISGHTALYWYRQSLGQGLEFLIYFQGNSAPDKSGLPSDRFSAERTGGSVSTLTIQRTQQEDSAVYLCASSSAGVSTDTQYFGPGTRLTVL.

This clonotype was observed at least ten times. The chain has TRBV20-1 and TRBJ2-3, with D possibly being TRBD1 or TRBD2 (5 bases each). Germline V gene sequence: CDR1 DFQATT, CDR2 SNEGSKA (reference sequence). The V end was cut by 5 bases, the J end by 1 base, with 19 bases between. The CDR3 runs to 16 residues. CDR3 residues: CSAPFPIVGGTDTQYF. CDR3 DNA: TGCAGTGCTCCCTTCCCTATAGTGGGGGGCACAGATACGCAGTATTTT.

The rearrangement joins TRBV5-1 to TRBJ1-1; a possible D gene is TRBD1 (5 bases). This CDR3 region has 16 residues. V lost 0 bases to trimming and J lost 2 bases, with 14 bases between them. Germline CDR1 and CDR2: SGHRS and YFSETQ. The CDR3 spells CASSLGSGRYNTEAFF. CDR3 DNA: TGCGCCAGCAGCTTGGGGTCAGGGCGTTATAACACTGAAGCTTTCTTT.

The chain employs TRBV5-4 and TRBJ2-1, with D possibly being TRBD2 (7 bases). The length of the CDR3 is 16 residues. V was pared by 4 bases and J by 5 bases, with 19 bases between. Germline V gene data show CDR1 as SGHNT and CDR2 as YYREEE (reference sequence). The CDR3 loop reads CASSHPGGGAHNEQFF. CDR3 nucleotides: TGTGCCAGCAGCCACCCAGGAGGGGGGGCTCACAATGAGCAGTTCTTC.

This clonotype was counted between two and nine times. CDR3 in DNA: TGTGCCAGCAGCTTAGACGCGGGGGCCTACGAGCAGTACTTC. This encodes CASSLDAGAYEQYF. The chain carries TRBV7-2 and TRBJ2-7; 7 nucleotides line up with TRBD2. The germline V gene has CDR1 SGHTA and CDR2 FQGNSA. With V trimmed by 1 base and J by 2 bases, 2 bases remained unmatched. This CDR3 is built from 14 residues.

The rearrangement joins TRBV7-2 to TRBJ2-3; 8 positions agree with TRBD2. With V trimmed by 7 bases and J by 5 bases, 11 bases remained unmatched. The CDR3 spans 15 residues. The germline V gene has CDR1 SGHTA and CDR2 FQGNSA. The CDR3 region is CASTPGGGRRDTQYF. The DNA of the CDR3 is TGTGCCAGCACCCCCGGGGGGGGCCGTAGAGATACGCAGTATTTT.

V gene TRBV6-2 or TRBV6-3 combines with J gene TRBJ2-1; 10 bases match TRBD2. The V segment lost 6 bases and the J segment 7 bases; nucleotides outside the gene matches: 9. This CDR3 comprises 15 residues. The germline V gene encodes CDR1 MNHEY and CDR2 SVGEGT. The CDR3 protein is CASSRSGRVANEQFF. DNA of the CDR3: TGTGCCAGCAGCCGAAGCGGGAGGGTAGCGAATGAGCAGTTCTTC.

This clonotype was seen repeatedly, ten times or more. This chain joins TRBV20-1 and TRBJ2-3, with 8 bases aligning to TRBD1. This CDR3 region has 15 residues. V lost 2 bases and J lost 1; bases outside the gene matches: 5. Looked up from germline, CDR1 is DFQATT and CDR2 is SNEGSKA (reference sequence). CDR3 DNA: TGCAGTGCTAGACCGGACAGGGACGGCACAGATACGCAGTATTTT. Encoded protein: CSARPDRDGTDTQYF.

Turning to this clonotype: A much larger clone is a single base away; this may be a read error. CDR3 residues: CASSFRGIETQYF. Here the CDR3 DNA reads TGTGCCAGCAGTTTCAGGGGAATAGAGACCCAGTACTTC. The genes are TRBV27 and TRBJ2-5, with TRBD1 as a possible D gene (6 bases). The germline V gene encodes CDR1 MNHEY and CDR2 SMNVEV (reference sequence). The CDR3 consists of 13 residues. V gave up 3 bases and J gave up 4 bases, with 9 bases separating them.

The table lists this clonotype with a few counts. The junction and the germline gene differ at one end; a read error may be behind it. The V gene is TRBV29-1, the J gene TRBJ2-2, with D perhaps matching TRBD1 or TRBD2 (5 bases each). The V gene's germline CDR1 is SQVTM and CDR2 ANQGSEA. The CDR3 has 12 amino acids. The DNA of the CDR3 is TGCAGCGGCGGCGACAGCACCGGGGAGCCGTTTTTT. Protein sequence: CSGGDSTGEPFF.

The genes are TRBV19 and TRBJ1-5; D is uncertain. V was clipped by 5 bases and J by 4 bases, with 9 bases between them. The CDR3 contains 13 residues. Germline CDR1 is LNHDA and CDR2 is SQIVND (reference sequence). The CDR3 DNA sequence: TGTGCCAGTAGTTCGAGCAGGAATCAGCCCCAGCATTTT. This gives the protein CASSSSRNQPQHF.

J is TRBJ1-6 and V is TRBV29-1, with D maybe TRBD1 (5 bases). This CDR3 contains 12 residues. CDR1 and CDR2 (germline): SQVTM, ANQGSEA. V lost 7 bases to trimming and J lost 8 bases, with 12 bases between them. In DNA form, the CDR3 reads TGCAGCGCCGCTGTGGGGGATTCACCCCTCCACTTT. As protein: CSAAVGDSPLHF.

The chain combines TRBV14 with TRBJ2-1; D possibly corresponds to TRBD1 (6 bases). V lost 1 base, J lost 6 bases, and 13 bases lay in between. The CDR3 totals 15 residues. Germline V gives CDR1 SGHDN, CDR2 FVKESK. The DNA of the CDR3 is TGTGCCAGCAGCCAAGTAGGACAGCTGAGCAATGAGCAGTTCTTC. Amino acids: CASSQVGQLSNEQFF.

The rearrangement joins TRBV4-3 to TRBJ2-6, with unresolved D. The CDR3 covers 13 residues. The ends were cut back, 1 base at V and 2 bases at J, with 0 bases in the middle. Germline-derived CDR1 and CDR2 are LGHNA and YSLEER. The CDR3 region has the DNA TGCGCCAGCAGCCAAGCTGGGGCCAACGTCCTGACTTTC. Protein product: CASSQAGANVLTF.

This sequence joins TRBV7-8 and TRBJ2-2; 8 nucleotides agree with TRBD2. The junction had 5 bases not matched to a gene; V was cut back by 4 bases and J by 4 bases. Germline V gene lookup returns CDR1 SGHVS and CDR2 FQNEAQ. This CDR3 comprises 15 residues. CDR3 in amino acids: CASSSGLAATGELFF. The CDR3, as DNA: TGTGCCAGCAGCTCCGGACTAGCTGCCACCGGGGAGCTGTTTTTT.

This clonotype was seen ten or more times. The V and J genes are TRBV29-1 and TRBJ1-3; D may be TRBD1 (5 bases). Per the germline V gene, CDR1 is SQVTM and CDR2 is ANQGSEA. The CDR3 has 14 residues. Trimming left V 4 bases short and J 4 bases short, with 14 bases between. Written as DNA, the CDR3 is TGCAGCGTTGGCGACAGAAAAGAGGGAAACACCATATATTTT. Amino acid sequence: CSVGDRKEGNTIYF. Supplemented by reference TRBV29-1 and TRBJ1-3, the full variable domain reads SAVISQKPSRDICQRGTSLTIQCQVDSQVTMMFWYRQQPGQSLTLIATANQGSEATYESGFVIDKFPISRPNLTFSTLTVSNMSPEDSSIYLCSVGDRKEGNTIYFGEGSWLTVV.